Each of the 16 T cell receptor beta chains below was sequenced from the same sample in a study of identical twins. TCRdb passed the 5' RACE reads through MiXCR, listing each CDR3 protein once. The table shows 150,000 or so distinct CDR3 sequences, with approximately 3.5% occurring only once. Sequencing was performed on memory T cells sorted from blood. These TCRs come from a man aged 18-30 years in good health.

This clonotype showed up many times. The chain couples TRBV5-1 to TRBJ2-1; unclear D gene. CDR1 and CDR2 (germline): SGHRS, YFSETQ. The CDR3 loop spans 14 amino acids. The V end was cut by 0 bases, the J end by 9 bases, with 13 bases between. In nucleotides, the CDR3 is TGCGCCAGCAGCTTGGATACGACTTGGGGTGAGCAGTTCTTC. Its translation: CASSLDTTWGEQFF.

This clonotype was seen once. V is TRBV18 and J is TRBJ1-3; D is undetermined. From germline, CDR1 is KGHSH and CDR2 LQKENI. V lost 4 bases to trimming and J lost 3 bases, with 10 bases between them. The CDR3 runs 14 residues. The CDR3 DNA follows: TGTGCCAGCTCACGGGCCTCCTTTGGAAACACCATATATTTT. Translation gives CASSRASFGNTIYF.

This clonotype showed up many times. CDR3 sequence: CASSLGEGAGGIQDTQYF. In nucleotides, the CDR3 is TGTGCCAGCAGCTTAGGGGAGGGGGCGGGAGGAATTCAAGATACGCAGTATTTT. The chain couples TRBV11-2 to TRBJ2-3; D is perhaps TRBD2 (8 bases). Trimming stripped 1 base from V and 5 bases from J, with 22 bases between. The CDR3 loop spans 18 amino acids. Germline CDR1 reads SGHAT; CDR2 reads FQNNGV.

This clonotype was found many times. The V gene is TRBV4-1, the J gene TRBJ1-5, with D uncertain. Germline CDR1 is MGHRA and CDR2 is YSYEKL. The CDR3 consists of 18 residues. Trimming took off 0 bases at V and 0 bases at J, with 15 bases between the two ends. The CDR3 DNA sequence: TGCGCCAGCAGCCAAGATGTGCGTATGGCGGTTAGCAATCAGCCCCAGCATTTT. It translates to CASSQDVRMAVSNQPQHF.

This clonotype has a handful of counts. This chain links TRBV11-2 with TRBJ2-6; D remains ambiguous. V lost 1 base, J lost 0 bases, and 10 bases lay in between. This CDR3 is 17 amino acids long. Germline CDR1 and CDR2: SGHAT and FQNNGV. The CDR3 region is CASSLVGVSSGANVLTF. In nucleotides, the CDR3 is TGTGCCAGCAGCTTAGTCGGTGTAAGCTCTGGGGCCAACGTCCTGACTTTC.

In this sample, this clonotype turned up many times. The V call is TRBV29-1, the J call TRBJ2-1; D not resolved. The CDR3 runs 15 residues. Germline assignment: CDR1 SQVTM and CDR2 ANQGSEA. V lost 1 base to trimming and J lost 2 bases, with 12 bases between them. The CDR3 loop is CSVEVTGSTYNEQFF. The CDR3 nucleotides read TGCAGCGTTGAAGTTACCGGGTCCACCTACAATGAGCAGTTCTTC.

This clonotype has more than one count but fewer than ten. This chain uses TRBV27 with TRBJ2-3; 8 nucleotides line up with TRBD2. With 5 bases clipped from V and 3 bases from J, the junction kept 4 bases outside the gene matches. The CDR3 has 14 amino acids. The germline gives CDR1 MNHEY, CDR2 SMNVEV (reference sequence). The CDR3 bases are TGTGCCAGCAGTCAGGGGACTAGTACAGATACGCAGTATTTT. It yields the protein CASSQGTSTDTQYF.

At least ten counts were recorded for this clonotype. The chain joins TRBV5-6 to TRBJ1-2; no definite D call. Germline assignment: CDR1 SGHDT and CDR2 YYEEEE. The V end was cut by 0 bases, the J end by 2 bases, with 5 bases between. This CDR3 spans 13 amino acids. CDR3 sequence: CASSLDGNYGYTF. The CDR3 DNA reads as TGTGCCAGCAGCTTGGACGGAAACTATGGCTACACCTTC.

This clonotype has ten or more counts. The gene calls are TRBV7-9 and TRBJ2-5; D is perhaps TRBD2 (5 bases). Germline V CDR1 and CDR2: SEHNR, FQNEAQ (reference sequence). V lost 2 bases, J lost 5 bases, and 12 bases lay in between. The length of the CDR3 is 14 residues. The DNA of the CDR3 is TGTGCCAGCAGCTTATTGTGGGAGCGGGAGACCCAGTACTTC. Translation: CASSLLWERETQYF. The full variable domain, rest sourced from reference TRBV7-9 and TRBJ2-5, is DTGVSQNPRHKITKRGQNVTFRCDPISEHNRLYWYRQTLGQGPEFLTYFQNEAQLEKSRLLSDRFSAERPKGSFSTLEIQRTEQGDSAMYLCASSLLWERETQYFGPGTRLLVL.

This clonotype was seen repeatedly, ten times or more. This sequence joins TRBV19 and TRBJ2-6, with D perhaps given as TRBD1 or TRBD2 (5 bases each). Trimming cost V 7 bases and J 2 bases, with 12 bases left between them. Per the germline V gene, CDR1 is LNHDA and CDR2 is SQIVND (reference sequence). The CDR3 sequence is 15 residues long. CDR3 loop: CASTRDGTGANVLTF. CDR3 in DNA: TGTGCCAGTACTCGGGACGGAACTGGGGCCAACGTCCTGACTTTC.

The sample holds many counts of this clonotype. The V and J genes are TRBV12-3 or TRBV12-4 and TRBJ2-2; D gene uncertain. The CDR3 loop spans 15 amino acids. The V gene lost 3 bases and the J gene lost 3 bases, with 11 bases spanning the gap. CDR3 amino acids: CASSFSGEHTGELFF. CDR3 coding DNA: TGTGCCAGCAGTTTTTCCGGAGAACACACCGGGGAGCTGTTTTTT.

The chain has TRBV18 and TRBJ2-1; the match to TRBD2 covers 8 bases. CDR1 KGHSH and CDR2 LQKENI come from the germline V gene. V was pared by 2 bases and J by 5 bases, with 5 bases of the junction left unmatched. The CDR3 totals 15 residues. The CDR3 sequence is CASSPGTRINNEQFF. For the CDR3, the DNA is TGTGCCAGCTCACCAGGGACTAGAATTAACAATGAGCAGTTCTTC.

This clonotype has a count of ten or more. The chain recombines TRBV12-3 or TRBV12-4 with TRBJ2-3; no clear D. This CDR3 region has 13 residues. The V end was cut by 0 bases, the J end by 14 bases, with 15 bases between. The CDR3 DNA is TGTGCCAGCAGTTTAGCGCAAGAGACTTTCCCGTATTTT. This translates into CASSLAQETFPYF.

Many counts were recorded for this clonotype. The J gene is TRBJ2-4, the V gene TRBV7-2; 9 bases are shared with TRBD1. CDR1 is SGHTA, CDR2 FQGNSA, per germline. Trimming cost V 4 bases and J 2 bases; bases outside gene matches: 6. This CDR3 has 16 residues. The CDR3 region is CASSSGTGNPKNIQYF. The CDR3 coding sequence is TGTGCCAGCAGCTCTGGGACAGGGAATCCCAAAAACATTCAGTACTTC.

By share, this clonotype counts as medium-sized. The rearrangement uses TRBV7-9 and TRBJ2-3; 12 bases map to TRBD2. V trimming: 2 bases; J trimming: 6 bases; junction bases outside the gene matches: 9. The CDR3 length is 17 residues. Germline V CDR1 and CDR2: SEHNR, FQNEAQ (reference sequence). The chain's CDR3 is CASSLFLLAGGVDTQYF. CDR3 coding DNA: TGTGCCAGCAGCTTATTCCTACTAGCGGGAGGTGTCGATACGCAGTATTTT.

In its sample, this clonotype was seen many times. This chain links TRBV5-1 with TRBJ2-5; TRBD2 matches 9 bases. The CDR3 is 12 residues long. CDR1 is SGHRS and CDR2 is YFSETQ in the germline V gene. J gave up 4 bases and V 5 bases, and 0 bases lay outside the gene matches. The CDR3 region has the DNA TGCGCCAGCAGGCGGGAGGGAGAGACCCAGTACTTC. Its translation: CASRREGETQYF.